These T cell receptor beta chains were read from a single sample in a study of blood T cells in healthy people across ages. TCRdb fed the 5' RACE reads into MiXCR, producing one record per CDR3 protein. The table shows 700,000 to 950,000 distinct CDR3 sequences, with roughly 64% occurring only once. Input material: blood. The receptors shown here come from a young man in good health. CDR3s include the opening cysteine and the closing phenylalanine or tryptophan. Each record gives: D gene, J gene, clone size, V gene, CDR3 protein, CDR3 DNA. The D gene is left open where the match is weak. Not every row has a clone size; where given, it reads once, few, many or a size class.

d_gene: -; j_gene: TRBJ1-5; abundance: -; v_gene: TRBV20-1; CDR3aa: CSARDGAGASQPQHF; CDR3nt: TGCAGTGCTAGAGATGGTGCAGGGGCCAGTCAGCCCCAGCATTTT
d_gene: -; j_gene: TRBJ1-2; abundance: few; v_gene: TRBV13; CDR3aa: CASSSDRQLYGYTF; CDR3nt: TGTGCCAGCAGCTCCGATCGACAGCTCTATGGCTACACCTTC
d_gene: -; j_gene: TRBJ1-5; abundance: few; v_gene: TRBV7-2; CDR3aa: CASSLKGSNQPQHF; CDR3nt: TGTGCCAGCAGCTTAAAGGGTAGCAATCAGCCCCAGCATTTT
d_gene: -; j_gene: TRBJ2-3; abundance: few; v_gene: TRBV20-1; CDR3aa: CSARGGPSRGGTQYF; CDR3nt: TGCAGTGCCAGAGGAGGGCCCAGCCGCGGCGGTACGCAGTATTTT
d_gene: -; j_gene: TRBJ2-4; abundance: -; v_gene: TRBV19; CDR3aa: CASSIDQENIQYF; CDR3nt: TGTGCCAGTAGTATAGATCAGGAAAACATTCAGTACTTC
d_gene: -; j_gene: TRBJ2-5; abundance: -; v_gene: TRBV3-1; CDR3aa: CASSQEVALEETQYF; CDR3nt: TGTGCCAGCAGCCAAGAGGTCGCTTTAGAGGAGACCCAGTACTTC
d_gene: TRBD1; j_gene: TRBJ1-2; abundance: -; v_gene: TRBV6-1; CDR3aa: CANSTGTGNYGYTF; CDR3nt: TGTGCCAACAGTACCGGGACAGGGAACTATGGCTACACCTTC
d_gene: TRBD1; j_gene: TRBJ2-1; abundance: few; v_gene: TRBV11-2; CDR3aa: CASSRQGVSSYNEQFF; CDR3nt: TGTGCCAGCAGTCGACAGGGGGTAAGCTCCTACAATGAGCAGTTCTTC
d_gene: -; j_gene: TRBJ2-3; abundance: many; v_gene: TRBV7-2; CDR3aa: CASSLGVDTQYF; CDR3nt: TGTGCCAGCAGTTTAGGGGTAGATACGCAGTATTTT
d_gene: -; j_gene: TRBJ2-7; abundance: -; v_gene: TRBV10-3; CDR3aa: CAISGSRDYEQYF; CDR3nt: TGTGCCATCAGTGGGTCGAGGGACTACGAGCAGTACTTC
d_gene: TRBD2; j_gene: TRBJ2-5; abundance: few; v_gene: TRBV5-1; CDR3aa: CASSDLAGDGETQYF; CDR3nt: TGCGCCAGCAGCGACTTAGCGGGGGACGGGGAGACCCAGTACTTC
d_gene: -; j_gene: TRBJ1-2; abundance: -; v_gene: TRBV4-3; CDR3aa: CASSQGWISGGYTF; CDR3nt: TGCGCCAGCAGCCAAGGGTGGATATCTGGTGGCTACACCTTC
d_gene: TRBD2; j_gene: TRBJ2-1; abundance: -; v_gene: TRBV9; CDR3aa: CASSADRGLAGPNEQFF; CDR3nt: TGTGCCAGCAGCGCTGATCGGGGACTAGCGGGACCCAATGAGCAGTTCTTC
d_gene: -; j_gene: TRBJ2-5; abundance: -; v_gene: TRBV7-2; CDR3aa: CASSFEVNEQYF; CDR3nt: TGTGCCAGCAGCTTCGAAGTAAATGAGCAGTACTTC
d_gene: TRBD1; j_gene: TRBJ1-1; abundance: few; v_gene: TRBV5-1; CDR3aa: CASSKTGGNTEAFF; CDR3nt: TGCGCCAGCAGCAAGACAGGGGGCAACACTGAAGCTTTCTTT
d_gene: TRBD1; j_gene: TRBJ2-7; abundance: few; v_gene: TRBV6-5; CDR3aa: CATKILPGQGGDEQYF; CDR3nt: TGTGCCACAAAAATCTTACCGGGACAGGGAGGAGACGAGCAGTACTTC
d_gene: -; j_gene: TRBJ2-1; abundance: few; v_gene: TRBV12-3/TRBV12-4; CDR3aa: CASSPHGTEQFF; CDR3nt: TGTGCCAGCAGCCCCCATGGGACCGAGCAGTTCTTC
d_gene: -; j_gene: TRBJ2-1; abundance: -; v_gene: TRBV19; CDR3aa: CASSIDVWSRTGEQFF; CDR3nt: TGTGCCAGTAGTATAGATGTTTGGAGCAGGACGGGTGAGCAGTTCTTC